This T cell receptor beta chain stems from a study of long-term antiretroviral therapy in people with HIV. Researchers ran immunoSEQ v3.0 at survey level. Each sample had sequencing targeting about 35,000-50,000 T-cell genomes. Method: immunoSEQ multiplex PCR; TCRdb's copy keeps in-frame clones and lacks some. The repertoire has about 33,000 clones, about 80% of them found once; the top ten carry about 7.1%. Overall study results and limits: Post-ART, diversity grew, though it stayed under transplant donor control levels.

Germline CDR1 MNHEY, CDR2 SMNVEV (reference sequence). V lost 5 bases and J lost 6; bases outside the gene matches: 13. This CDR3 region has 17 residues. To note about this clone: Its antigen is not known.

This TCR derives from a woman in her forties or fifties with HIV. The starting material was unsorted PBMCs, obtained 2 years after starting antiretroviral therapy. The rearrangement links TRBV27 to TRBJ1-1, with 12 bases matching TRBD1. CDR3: CASSPAPMGQGASEAFF. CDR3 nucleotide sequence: TGTGCCAGCAGTCCCGCACCAATGGGACAGGGGGCTTCTGAAGCTTTCTTT.